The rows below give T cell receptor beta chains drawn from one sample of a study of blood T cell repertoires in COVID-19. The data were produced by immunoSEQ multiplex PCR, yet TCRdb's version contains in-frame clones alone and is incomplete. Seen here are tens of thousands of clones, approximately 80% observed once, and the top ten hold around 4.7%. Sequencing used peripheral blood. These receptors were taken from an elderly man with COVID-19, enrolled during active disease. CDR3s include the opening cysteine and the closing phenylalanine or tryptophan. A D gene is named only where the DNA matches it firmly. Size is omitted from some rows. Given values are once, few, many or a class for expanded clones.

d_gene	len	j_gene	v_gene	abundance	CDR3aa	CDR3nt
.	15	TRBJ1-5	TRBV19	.	CASRVTEGSNQPQHF	TGTGCCAGTAGAGTAACGGAGGGTAGCAATCAGCCCCAGCATTTT
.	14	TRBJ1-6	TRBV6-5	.	CASSYSRYNSPLHF	TGTGCCAGCAGTTACAGCCGCTATAATTCACCCCTCCACTTT
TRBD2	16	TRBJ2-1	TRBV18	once	CASSLQGGGGRNEQFF	TGTGCCAGCTCACTTCAGGGCGGCGGGGGGCGCAATGAGCAGTTCTTC
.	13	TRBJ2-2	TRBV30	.	CAWSVGRAGELFF	TGTGCCTGGAGTGTAGGCCGGGCCGGGGAGCTGTTTTTT
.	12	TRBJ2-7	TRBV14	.	CASSQVVGEQYF	TGTGCCAGCAGCCAAGTAGTCGGCGAGCAGTACTTC
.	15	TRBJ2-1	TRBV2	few	CASSEFRGSGNEQFF	TGTGCCAGCAGTGAATTCCGGGGGTCGGGCAATGAGCAGTTCTTC
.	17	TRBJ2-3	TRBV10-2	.	CASSESRRGKIADTQYF	TGCGCCAGCAGTGAGTCCCGACGGGGGAAAATCGCAGATACGCAGTATTTT
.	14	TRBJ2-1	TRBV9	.	CASSVGHRTNEQFF	TGTGCCAGCAGCGTAGGTCACAGGACCAATGAGCAGTTCTTC
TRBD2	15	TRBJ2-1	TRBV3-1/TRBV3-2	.	CASSRGLAPGNEQFF	TGTGCCAGCAGCCGGGGACTAGCGCCGGGGAATGAGCAGTTCTTC
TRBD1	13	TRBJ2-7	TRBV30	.	CAWAGQGAYEQYF	TGTGCCTGGGCCGGACAGGGTGCCTACGAGCAGTACTTC
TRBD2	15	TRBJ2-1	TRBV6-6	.	CASSWTSGSYNEQFF	TGTGCCAGCAGTTGGACTAGCGGCTCCTACAATGAGCAGTTCTTC
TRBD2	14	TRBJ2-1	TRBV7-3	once	CASSRGGTYNEQFF	TGTGCCAGCAGCCGGGGGGGTACCTACAATGAGCAGTTCTTC
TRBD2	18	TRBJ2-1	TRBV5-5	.	CASTTRGTSGISYNEQFF	TGTGCCAGCACCACCCGAGGGACTAGCGGGATCTCCTACAATGAGCAGTTCTTC
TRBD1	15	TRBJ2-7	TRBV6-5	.	CASYQTGTAAYEQYF	TGTGCCAGCTACCAAACCGGGACAGCGGCCTACGAGCAGTACTTC
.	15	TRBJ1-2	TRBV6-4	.	CASRDTAGTNYGYTF	TGTGCCAGCAGGGATACAGCCGGGACTAACTATGGCTACACCTTC
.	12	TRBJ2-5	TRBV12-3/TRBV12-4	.	CASSLWAETQYF	TGTGCCAGCAGTTTATGGGCAGAGACCCAGTACTTC
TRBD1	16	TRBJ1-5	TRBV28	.	CASSFPGTGGDQPQHF	TGTGCCAGCAGTTTCCCCGGGACAGGGGGCGATCAGCCCCAGCATTTT
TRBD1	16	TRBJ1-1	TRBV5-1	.	CASSWGTAVLNTEAFF	TGCGCCAGCAGCTGGGGGACAGCGGTGTTGAACACTGAAGCTTTCTTT
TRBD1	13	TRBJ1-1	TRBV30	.	CAWARGQDTEAFF	TGTGCCTGGGCCAGGGGGCAGGACACTGAAGCTTTCTTT
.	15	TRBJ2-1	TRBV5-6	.	CASSSPGHLYNEQFF	TGTGCCAGCAGCTCCCCGGGACACCTCTACAATGAGCAGTTCTTC
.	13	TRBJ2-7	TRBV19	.	CASSPGRYYEQYF	TGTGCCAGTAGTCCAGGGCGGTACTACGAGCAGTACTTC
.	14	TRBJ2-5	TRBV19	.	CASSMVTRGETQYF	TGTGCCAGTAGTATGGTCACGCGAGGCGAGACCCAGTACTTC
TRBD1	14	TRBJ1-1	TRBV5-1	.	CASSLRTGNTEAFF	TGCGCCAGCAGCTTACGGACAGGGAACACTGAAGCTTTCTTT
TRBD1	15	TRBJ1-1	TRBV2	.	CATRADRGLNTEAFF	TGTGCCACCCGAGCGGACAGGGGGTTGAACACTGAAGCTTTCTTT
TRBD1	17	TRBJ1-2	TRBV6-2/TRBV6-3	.	CASSHSQFRGRVIGYTF	TGTGCCAGCAGCCATTCCCAGTTCAGGGGGCGCGTCATTGGCTACACCTTC
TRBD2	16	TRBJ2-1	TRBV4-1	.	CASSHRTSGTYNEQFF	TGCGCCAGCAGCCATAGGACTAGCGGTACCTACAATGAGCAGTTCTTC
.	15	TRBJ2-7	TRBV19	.	CASSTGVPGRYEQYF	TGTGCCAGTAGTACGGGGGTCCCAGGACGTTACGAGCAGTACTTC
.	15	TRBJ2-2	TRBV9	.	CASTGSNSHTGELFF	TGTGCCAGCACCGGGAGCAATTCCCACACCGGGGAGCTGTTTTTT
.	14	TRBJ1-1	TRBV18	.	CASSPAGGGTEAFF	TGTGCCAGCTCTCCGGCCGGGGGGGGAACTGAAGCTTTCTTT
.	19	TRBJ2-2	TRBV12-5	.	CASGARPQQASANTGELFF	TGTGCTAGTGGTGCGAGGCCTCAACAGGCCTCGGCGAACACCGGGGAGCTGTTTTTT
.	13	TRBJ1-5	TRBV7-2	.	CASSSGARQPQHF	TGTGCCAGCAGCTCAGGGGCACGGCAGCCCCAGCATTTT
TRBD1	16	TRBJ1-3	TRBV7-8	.	CASSRDRGSSGNTIYF	TGTGCCAGCAGCCGAGACAGGGGGTCCTCTGGAAACACCATATATTTT
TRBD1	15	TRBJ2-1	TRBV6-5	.	CASSWDSQSYNEQFF	TGTGCCAGCAGTTGGGACAGCCAATCCTACAATGAGCAGTTCTTC
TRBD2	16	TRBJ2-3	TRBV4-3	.	CASSPRTSGGGDTQYF	TGCGCCAGCAGCCCTCGGACTAGCGGGGGCGGGGATACGCAGTATTTT
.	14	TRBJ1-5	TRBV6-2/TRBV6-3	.	CASSYSNFNQPQHF	TGTGCCAGCAGTTACTCCAACTTTAATCAGCCCCAGCATTTT
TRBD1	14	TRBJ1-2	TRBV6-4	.	CASSPGGGSYGYTF	TGTGCCAGCAGCCCAGGGGGTGGAAGCTATGGCTACACCTTC
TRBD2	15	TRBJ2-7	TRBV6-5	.	CASSRLGLASYEQYF	TGTGCCAGCAGTCGACTTGGACTAGCTAGCTACGAGCAGTACTTC
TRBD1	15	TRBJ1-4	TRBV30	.	CAWSTGQGGSEKLFF	TGTGCCTGGAGCACAGGACAGGGAGGGAGTGAAAAACTGTTTTTT
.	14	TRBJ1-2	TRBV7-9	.	CASSFYRESDGYTF	TGTGCCAGCAGCTTCTACAGGGAGTCGGATGGCTACACCTTC
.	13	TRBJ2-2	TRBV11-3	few	CASSPSTTGELFF	TGTGCCAGCAGCCCGAGCACCACCGGGGAGCTGTTTTTT
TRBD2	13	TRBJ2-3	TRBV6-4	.	CASSEGGTDTQYF	TGTGCCAGCAGTGAGGGGGGGACAGATACGCAGTATTTT
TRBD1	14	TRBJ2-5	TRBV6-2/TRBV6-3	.	CASSRGTGGETQYF	TGTGCCAGCAGCCGAGGGACAGGGGGGGAGACCCAGTACTTC